The present entry profiles one T cell receptor (beta chain) with its context. These data belong to a study of shared clonotypes between healthy human individuals. For the study at large: In total, the donors were a couple of women and a few men aged 18 to 49. Per donor, three plates held CD4 naive cells, three held CD4 memory, two held CD8 naive and one held CD8 memory.

This CDR3 is built from 13 residues. The V gene's germline CDR1 is MDHEN and CDR2 SYDVKM. V was clipped by 6 bases and J by 0 bases, with 8 bases between them. Deep level was the assay's run setting. Method: immunoSEQ multiplex PCR; TCRdb's copy keeps in-frame clones and lacks some. Found here are about 680,000 clones, roughly 70% of them singletons; the top ten hold 1.8%. The sample taken for sequencing was memory CD4+ T cells sorted from blood. Subset described: CD45RA-negative fraction. This sequence originates from a woman in her 30s in good health. The chain uses TRBV28 and TRBJ1-1; TRBD1 is a possible D gene (5 bases). The CDR3 sequence: CASRGPMNTEAFF. As DNA, the CDR3 is TGTGCCAGCAGGGGGCCGATGAACACTGAAGCTTTCTTT. The full variable domain, in which reference TRBV28 and TRBJ1-1 provide the parts outside the CDR3, is DVKVTQSSRYLVKRTGEKVFLECVQDMDHENMFWYRQDPGLGLRLIYFSYDVKMKEKGDIPEGYSVSREKKERFSLILESASTNQTSMYLCASRGPMNTEAFFGQGTRLTVV.